The source of this TCR beta chain is a study of regulatory T cells in long-lasting Graves disease. General study points: Whereas new patients shared 966 public clonotypes, persistent patients shared more, at 2,500 to 3,500.

Researchers made TCR beta libraries by using iRepertoire HTBI primers and running Arm-PCR on CDR3 regions. TCRdb used MiXCR to reprocess the multiplex PCR reads, holding one entry per CDR3 protein. Of some 370,000 distinct CDR3 sequences listed, approximately 25% are singletons. Time point here: persistent/refractory GD, antithyroid drugs over 5 years with positive TRAb. Researchers made the TCR library from RNA that was extracted from PBMCs. Patients came through an endocrinology department, and that department was in Xi'an, China. This clonotype appeared a few times. What it binds is not known. This TCR was sampled from a woman aged 40 to 50 with Graves disease. This sample comprised peripheral blood mononuclear cells (PBMCs), obtained when the disease was refractory, from a patient treated with antithyroid drugs.

The CDR3 DNA reads TGTGCCAGCAGCTTAGACGAGGGTAATTGGAACACTGAAGCTTTCTTT. Protein sequence: CASSLDEGNWNTEAFF. This sequence joins TRBV7-9 and TRBJ1-1; D unresolved. CDR1 and CDR2 from the germline V gene are SEHNR and FQNEAQ (reference sequence). Trimming left V 1 base short and J 1 base short, with 13 bases between. This CDR3 comprises 16 residues.